This T cell receptor (beta chain) was found in a study of blood T cell repertoires in COVID-19. Background on the study: Material from acute and convalescent COVID-19 was sourced from the United States, Italy and Spain. T cells, B-cell-depleted T cells, or PBMCs supplied cDNA or gDNA.

Per the original data handling: Amplification of reference gene primers was used by the study to estimate nucleated cell counts. Some clones are missing from TCRdb's copy, which holds only in-frame ones; the method was immunoSEQ multiplex PCR. V and J calls plus clone size are reproduced from that table; the DNA served to infer D and trimming. The sample contains about 480,000 clones, 70% to 90% of which appear only once. The V end was cut by 7 bases, the J end by 5 bases, with 5 bases between. The CDR3 length is 10 residues. CDR1 and CDR2 (germline): MNHEY, SVGAGI. Individuals aged 18 to 89 years were recruited from 24 US areas.

The receptor was derived from a woman under 30 with acute COVID-19. Source material: PBMCs or T cells enriched from blood (not recorded which). The genes are TRBV6-5 and TRBJ1-1; D call uncertain. The CDR3 loop reads CASIRTEAFF. CDR3 DNA sequence: TGTGCCAGCATTCGGACTGAAGCTTTCTTT.